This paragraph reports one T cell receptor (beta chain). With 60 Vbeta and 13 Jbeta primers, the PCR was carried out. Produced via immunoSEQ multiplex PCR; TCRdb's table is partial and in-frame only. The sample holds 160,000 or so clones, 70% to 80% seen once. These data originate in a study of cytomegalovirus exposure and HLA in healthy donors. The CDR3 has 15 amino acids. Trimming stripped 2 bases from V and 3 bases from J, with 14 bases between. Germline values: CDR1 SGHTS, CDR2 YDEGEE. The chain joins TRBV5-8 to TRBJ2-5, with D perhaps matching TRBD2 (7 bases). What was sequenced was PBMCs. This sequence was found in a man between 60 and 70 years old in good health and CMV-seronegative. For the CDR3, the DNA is TGTGCCAGCAGCTTTGGGGGGGCGGGAGAAGAGACCCAGTACTTC. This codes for CASSFGGAGEETQYF.